The 5 T cell receptor beta chains given below trace back to one sample, sequenced in a study of T cells after yellow fever vaccination. TCRdb ran MiXCR on the 5' RACE reads and lists one entry per CDR3 protein. The sample carries 350,000 to 450,000 distinct CDR3 sequences, 6.2% recorded once. Material: PBMCs, obtained 5 days after the yellow fever booster vaccination. These receptors were obtained from a man under 40 who received the YFV17D yellow fever vaccine.

There are a few counts of this clonotype. J is TRBJ2-5 and V is TRBV12-3 or TRBV12-4; 10 bases map to TRBD1. The CDR3 covers 14 residues. Losses at the gene ends were 6 bases for V and 5 bases for J; bases not matched to a gene: 6. The CDR3 region is CASRADRGRETQYF. The CDR3 nucleotides are TGTGCCAGCAGAGCTGACAGGGGGCGGGAGACCCAGTACTTC.

This clonotype has just a few counts. The rearrangement joins TRBV5-1 to TRBJ2-1; 11 bases are a match to TRBD2. V lost 7 bases to trimming and J lost 9 bases; unmatched junction nucleotides: 6. Looked up from germline, CDR1 is SGHRS and CDR2 is YFSETQ. This CDR3 is 13 amino acids long. The CDR3, as DNA: TGCGCCAGCGCAGGACTAGCGGGTGCTGAGCAGTTCTTC. Its protein product is CASAGLAGAEQFF.

CDR3 in DNA: TGTGCCAGCAGCTTTGCCTCGCTGAAGATGGAGACCCAGTACTTC. Its protein product is CASSFASLKMETQYF. The chain carries TRBV7-2 and TRBJ2-5; D is ambiguous. This CDR3 spans 15 amino acids. Germline lookup yields CDR1 SGHTA and CDR2 FQGNSA. The V end lost 3 bases, the J end lost 5 bases, and 16 bases lay between the germline ends.

This clonotype was detected ten times or more. V usage is TRBV18 and J usage is TRBJ1-1; 8 positions match TRBD1. The CDR3 loop spans 14 amino acids. In germline, CDR1 is KGHSH, CDR2 LQKENI. With V trimmed by 5 bases and J by 6 bases, 8 bases remained unmatched. The CDR3 DNA reads TGTGCCAGCTCAGTCGGACAGGGTCTGTCTGAAGCTTTCTTT. It is translated as CASSVGQGLSEAFF.

This clonotype was seen only a few times. The chain links TRBV20-1 to TRBJ1-5; D might be TRBD1 (6 bases). V lost 5 bases and J 0 bases, leaving 20 bases between the germline ends. CDR1 is DFQATT and CDR2 is SNEGSKA in the germline V gene (reference sequence). This CDR3 region has 17 residues. The CDR3 sequence is CSARQALGAYSNQPQHF. The CDR3 DNA sequence: TGCAGTGCTCGACAGGCTTTGGGGGCTTATAGCAATCAGCCCCAGCATTTT.